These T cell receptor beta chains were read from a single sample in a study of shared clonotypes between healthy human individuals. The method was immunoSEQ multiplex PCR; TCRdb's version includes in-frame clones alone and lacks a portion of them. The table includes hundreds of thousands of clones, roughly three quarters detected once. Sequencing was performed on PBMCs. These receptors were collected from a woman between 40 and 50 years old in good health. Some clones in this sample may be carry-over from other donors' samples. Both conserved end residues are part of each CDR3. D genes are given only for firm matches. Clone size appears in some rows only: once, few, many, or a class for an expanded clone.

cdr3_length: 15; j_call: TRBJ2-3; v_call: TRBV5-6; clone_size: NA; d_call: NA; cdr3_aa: CASSWRRGSTDTQYF; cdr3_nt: TGTGCCAGCAGCTGGCGGAGGGGGAGCACAGATACGCAGTATTTT
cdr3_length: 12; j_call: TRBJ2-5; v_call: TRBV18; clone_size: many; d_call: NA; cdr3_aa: CASSPAGETQYF; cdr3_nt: TGTGCCAGCTCACCTGCCGGGGAGACCCAGTACTTC
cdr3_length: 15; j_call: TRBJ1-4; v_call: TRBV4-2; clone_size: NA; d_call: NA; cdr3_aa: CASSQDPGGDEKLFF; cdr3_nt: TGTGCCAGCAGCCAAGATCCGGGGGGCGATGAAAAACTGTTTTTT
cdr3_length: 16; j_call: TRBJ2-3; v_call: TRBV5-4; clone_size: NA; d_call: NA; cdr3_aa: CASSLWGGDRTDTQYF; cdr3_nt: TGTGCCAGCAGCTTGTGGGGCGGGGACCGCACAGATACGCAGTATTTT
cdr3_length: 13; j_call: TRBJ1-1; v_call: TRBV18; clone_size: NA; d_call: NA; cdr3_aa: CASSPPWDTEAFF; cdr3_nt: TGTGCCAGCTCACCACCGTGGGACACTGAAGCTTTCTTT
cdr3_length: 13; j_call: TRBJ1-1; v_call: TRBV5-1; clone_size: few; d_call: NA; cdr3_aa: CASSLAGNTEAFF; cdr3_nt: TGCGCCAGCAGCTTGGCGGGGAACACTGAAGCTTTCTTT
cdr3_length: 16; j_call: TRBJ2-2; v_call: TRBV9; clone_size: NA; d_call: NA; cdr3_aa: CASSVEVPEASGELFF; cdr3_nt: TGTGCCAGCAGCGTAGAAGTCCCGGAGGCCTCCGGGGAGCTGTTTTTT
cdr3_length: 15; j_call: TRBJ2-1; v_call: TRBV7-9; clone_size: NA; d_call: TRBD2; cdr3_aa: CASSFSGRAWDEQFF; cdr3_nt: TGTGCCAGCAGCTTTAGCGGGAGGGCCTGGGATGAGCAGTTCTTC
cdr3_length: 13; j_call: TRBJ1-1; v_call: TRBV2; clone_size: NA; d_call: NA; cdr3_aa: CASSTWSNTEAFF; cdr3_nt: TGTGCCAGCAGTACTTGGTCGAACACTGAAGCTTTCTTT
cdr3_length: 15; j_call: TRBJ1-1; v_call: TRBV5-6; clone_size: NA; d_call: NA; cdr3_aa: CASSLKGWGNTEAFF; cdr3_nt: TGTGCCAGCAGCTTGAAGGGTTGGGGGAACACTGAAGCTTTCTTT
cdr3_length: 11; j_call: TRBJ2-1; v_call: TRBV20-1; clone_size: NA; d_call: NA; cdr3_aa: CSARVGAVQFF; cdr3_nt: TGCAGTGCTAGAGTGGGAGCTGTGCAGTTCTTC